Listed below are T cell receptor beta chains from one sample, sequenced in a study of memory CD4+ T cells and cytomegalovirus serostatus. Produced via immunoSEQ multiplex PCR; TCRdb's table is partial and in-frame only. The sample holds about 61,000 clones, approximately 85% seen once. What was sequenced was memory CD4+ T cells from blood. The source of these receptors is an adult in good health and CMV-seronegative. Both conserved end residues are part of each CDR3. Each record gives: CDR3 DNA, CDR3 protein, V gene, D gene, clone size, J gene. A D gene is named only where the DNA matches it firmly. Size is omitted from some rows. Given values are once, few, many or a class for expanded clones.

CDR3 DNA: TGTGCCAGCAGTAGACAGGGGGCGAGAGAGACCCAGTACTTC
CDR3 protein: CASSRQGARETQYF
V gene: TRBV6-5
D gene: TRBD1
clone size: few
J gene: TRBJ2-5

CDR3 DNA: TGTGCCAGCAGCCATGAAGACGGATTCGGTTCACCCCTCCACTTT
CDR3 protein: CASSHEDGFGSPLHF
V gene: TRBV4-2
D gene: .
clone size: .
J gene: TRBJ1-6

CDR3 DNA: TGTGCCTGGCATTTCGGACAGGGTGTCCACGAGCAGTACTTC
CDR3 protein: CAWHFGQGVHEQYF
V gene: TRBV30
D gene: TRBD1
clone size: .
J gene: TRBJ2-7

CDR3 DNA: TGTGCCAGCAGTTTGGGGAATTCCGGCAATCAGCCCCAGCATTTT
CDR3 protein: CASSLGNSGNQPQHF
V gene: TRBV27
D gene: .
clone size: .
J gene: TRBJ1-5

CDR3 DNA: TGTGCCAGCTCACCTGTGGACGGGGCTGGGGCCTCCGAGCAGTACTTC
CDR3 protein: CASSPVDGAGASEQYF
V gene: TRBV18
D gene: .
clone size: few
J gene: TRBJ2-7

CDR3 DNA: TGTGCCAGCAGCCCTTACGAGGGAGAGAACACTGAAGCTTTCTTT
CDR3 protein: CASSPYEGENTEAFF
V gene: TRBV5-4
D gene: .
clone size: .
J gene: TRBJ1-1

CDR3 DNA: TGTGCCAGCAGCTTAGACGGAGGCGCTGGGGCCAACGTCCTGACTTTC
CDR3 protein: CASSLDGGAGANVLTF
V gene: TRBV7-9
D gene: .
clone size: .
J gene: TRBJ2-6

CDR3 DNA: TGTGCCAGCAGTTGGGGCACAGATACGCAGTATTTT
CDR3 protein: CASSWGTDTQYF
V gene: TRBV28
D gene: .
clone size: .
J gene: TRBJ2-3

CDR3 DNA: TGTGCCAGCGGACCCTCGGGTTCGGCAGATACGCAGTATTTT
CDR3 protein: CASGPSGSADTQYF
V gene: TRBV2
D gene: .
clone size: .
J gene: TRBJ2-3

CDR3 DNA: TGTGCCAGCAGCTCCGGTTGGGGTTTAGGCGGGGAGCTGTTTTTT
CDR3 protein: CASSSGWGLGGELFF
V gene: TRBV6-1
D gene: .
clone size: .
J gene: TRBJ2-2

CDR3 DNA: TGCGCCAGCACGACAGACTCCTACAATGAGCAGTTCTTC
CDR3 protein: CASTTDSYNEQFF
V gene: TRBV5-1
D gene: .
clone size: .
J gene: TRBJ2-1

CDR3 DNA: TGTGCCAGCAGCTTGAGGGCTGGAAACACCATATATTTT
CDR3 protein: CASSLRAGNTIYF
V gene: TRBV5-6
D gene: .
clone size: .
J gene: TRBJ1-3

CDR3 DNA: TGTGCCATCAGGCAAGACAGGGAGAACTATGGCTACACCTTC
CDR3 protein: CAIRQDRENYGYTF
V gene: TRBV10-3
D gene: TRBD1
clone size: .
J gene: TRBJ1-2

CDR3 DNA: TGCGCCAGCAGCTCGGGATCAATGGCAGAGAACTATGGCTACACCTTC
CDR3 protein: CASSSGSMAENYGYTF
V gene: TRBV5-1
D gene: .
clone size: .
J gene: TRBJ1-2

CDR3 DNA: TGTGCCAGCAGCTCCTCCGGTGGGACTGAAGCTTTCTTT
CDR3 protein: CASSSSGGTEAFF
V gene: TRBV5-8
D gene: .
clone size: few
J gene: TRBJ1-1

CDR3 DNA: TGTGCCAGCAGCCACCAACAGGGGGAGCAGTACTTC
CDR3 protein: CASSHQQGEQYF
V gene: TRBV5-5
D gene: TRBD1
clone size: .
J gene: TRBJ2-7

CDR3 DNA: TGTGCCAGCAGGGGGACAGGGATCAACGGTGAGCAGTTCTTC
CDR3 protein: CASRGTGINGEQFF
V gene: TRBV27
D gene: TRBD1
clone size: .
J gene: TRBJ2-1

CDR3 DNA: TGTGCCTGGAGGCGCCTAGGATCTTTCTCTGGAAACACCATATATTTT
CDR3 protein: CAWRRLGSFSGNTIYF
V gene: TRBV30
D gene: .
clone size: .
J gene: TRBJ1-3

CDR3 DNA: TGTGCCAGCAGAATTTGGGGGCCCGGGGAGCTGTTTTTT
CDR3 protein: CASRIWGPGELFF
V gene: TRBV27
D gene: .
clone size: .
J gene: TRBJ2-2

CDR3 DNA: TGCGCCAGCAGCTGGACTGGAAGCACAGATACGCAGTATTTT
CDR3 protein: CASSWTGSTDTQYF
V gene: TRBV5-1
D gene: .
clone size: .
J gene: TRBJ2-3

CDR3 DNA: TGTGCCAGCAGCTCGCGGGTGAACACTGAAGCTTTCTTT
CDR3 protein: CASSSRVNTEAFF
V gene: TRBV7-2
D gene: .
clone size: .
J gene: TRBJ1-1

CDR3 DNA: TGTGCCAGCAGCCAAGGGCCAGGGGGCGGCTATGGCTACACCTTC
CDR3 protein: CASSQGPGGGYGYTF
V gene: TRBV4-2
D gene: TRBD1
clone size: .
J gene: TRBJ1-2

CDR3 DNA: TGTGCCAGCAGTTCCTGGGTACTGTTTTTT
CDR3 protein: CASSSWVLFF
V gene: TRBV6-1
D gene: .
clone size: .
J gene: TRBJ1-4

CDR3 DNA: TGTGCCAGCAGCGTAGCCCAGGGGAGTAATGAGCAGTTCTTC
CDR3 protein: CASSVAQGSNEQFF
V gene: TRBV9
D gene: .
clone size: .
J gene: TRBJ2-1

CDR3 DNA: TGTGCCAGTAGTATAGTCCCGGACAGCGACACTGAAGCTTTCTTT
CDR3 protein: CASSIVPDSDTEAFF
V gene: TRBV19
D gene: .
clone size: .
J gene: TRBJ1-1

CDR3 DNA: TGCGCCAGCAGTGAGGGCTTGACTGAAGCTTTCTTT
CDR3 protein: CASSEGLTEAFF
V gene: TRBV10-2
D gene: .
clone size: .
J gene: TRBJ1-1

CDR3 DNA: TGTGCCTGGAGGGCCAGAGCCGGGACAGAGACAAGAAACACCATATATTTT
CDR3 protein: CAWRARAGTETRNTIYF
V gene: TRBV30
D gene: TRBD1
clone size: .
J gene: TRBJ1-3

CDR3 DNA: TGTGCCAGCACCCCCGGACAGTCTGGAAACACCATATATTTT
CDR3 protein: CASTPGQSGNTIYF
V gene: TRBV6-5
D gene: .
clone size: .
J gene: TRBJ1-3

CDR3 DNA: TGTGCCACCCGGGGCAGGGGGACCGAGCAGTACTTC
CDR3 protein: CATRGRGTEQYF
V gene: TRBV2
D gene: TRBD1
clone size: once
J gene: TRBJ2-7

CDR3 DNA: TGTGCCAGCTCACCCCCTAGCGGGGGGGCCAATTACAATGAGCAGTTCTTC
CDR3 protein: CASSPPSGGANYNEQFF
V gene: TRBV18
D gene: TRBD2
clone size: .
J gene: TRBJ2-1

CDR3 DNA: TGCAGCGCCCGACAGGGGGCGTTGAGCACTGAAGCTTTCTTT
CDR3 protein: CSARQGALSTEAFF
V gene: TRBV29-1
D gene: TRBD1
clone size: .
J gene: TRBJ1-1

CDR3 DNA: TGTGCCAGTAGTCCCCGGTTAAGCTCTGGAAACACCATATATTTT
CDR3 protein: CASSPRLSSGNTIYF
V gene: TRBV19
D gene: .
clone size: .
J gene: TRBJ1-3

CDR3 DNA: TGTGCCAGCAGCTCCAGATGGGCAGGGGGAAGTGTGGTAGCTTTCTTT
CDR3 protein: CASSSRWAGGSVVAFF
V gene: TRBV7-2
D gene: TRBD1
clone size: .
J gene: TRBJ1-1

CDR3 DNA: TGTGCCAGTAGGGACAGGGCGCGCTATGGCTACACCTTC
CDR3 protein: CASRDRARYGYTF
V gene: TRBV19
D gene: TRBD1
clone size: .
J gene: TRBJ1-2

CDR3 DNA: TGTGCCAGCAGCTTTACCAGGAACACTGAAGCTTTCTTT
CDR3 protein: CASSFTRNTEAFF
V gene: TRBV7-2
D gene: .
clone size: .
J gene: TRBJ1-1

CDR3 DNA: TGCGCCAGCAGCTTGAAGGAGGGAGGGAACACCGGGGAGCTGTTTTTT
CDR3 protein: CASSLKEGGNTGELFF
V gene: TRBV5-1
D gene: .
clone size: .
J gene: TRBJ2-2

CDR3 DNA: TGTGCCAGTAGCCCGGACAGGGTGTGGGGTGGCTACACCTTC
CDR3 protein: CASSPDRVWGGYTF
V gene: TRBV19
D gene: TRBD1
clone size: .
J gene: TRBJ1-2

CDR3 DNA: TGCAGTGCCCCGGGGACGGTAGAAGCTTTCTTT
CDR3 protein: CSAPGTVEAFF
V gene: TRBV20-1
D gene: .
clone size: few
J gene: TRBJ1-1

CDR3 DNA: TGCGCCAGCAGCCAAGCTGGGCTTCTTAGCACAGATACGCAGTATTTT
CDR3 protein: CASSQAGLLSTDTQYF
V gene: TRBV4-1
D gene: .
clone size: .
J gene: TRBJ2-3